A single sample gave rise to the 21 T cell receptor beta chains below, sequenced in a study of cytomegalovirus exposure and HLA in healthy donors. The PCR made use of 60 Vbeta and 13 Jbeta primers. Sequenced by immunoSEQ multiplex PCR; TCRdb stores in-frame clones only, minus some. The sample holds 150,000 to 200,000 clones, about 73% seen once. The specimen was PBMCs. These receptors were taken from a woman between 45 and 60 years old in good health and CMV-seropositive.

The V call is TRBV2, the J call TRBJ1-1; 7 bases line up with TRBD1. The CDR3 totals 12 residues. In germline, CDR1 is SNHLY, CDR2 FYNNEI. The V gene end was trimmed by 6 bases and the J gene end by 10 bases; junction bases not matched to a gene: 8. In DNA, the CDR3 is TGTGCCAGCAGCGGACCGACAGGGATAGCTTTCTTT. This translates into CASSGPTGIAFF.

This chain links TRBV2 with TRBJ1-5, with a possible D match to TRBD1 (5 bases). The CDR3 loop spans 16 amino acids. The V and J ends lost 4 bases and 0 bases respectively, with 13 bases between them. The germline gives CDR1 SNHLY, CDR2 FYNNEI. The CDR3 DNA reads TGTGCCAGCAGTGTCAATGGGGGGGGTAGCAATCAGCCCCAGCATTTT. Translation gives CASSVNGGGSNQPQHF.

V and J are TRBV6-4 and TRBJ1-1, with no clear D. CDR1 is MRHNA, CDR2 SNTAGT, per germline. The CDR3 is 15 amino acids. V dropped 5 bases and J dropped 1 base, with 14 bases sitting between them. The CDR3 DNA follows: TGTGCCAGCAGTTACGAGGATCGGAGGAACACTGAAGCTTTCTTT. Residues: CASSYEDRRNTEAFF.

The genes are TRBV4-1 and TRBJ2-1; TRBD1 matches at 9 bases. With 4 bases clipped from V and 8 bases from J, the junction kept 6 bases outside the gene matches. Germline V lookup: CDR1 MGHRA, CDR2 YSYEKL. The CDR3 consists of 14 residues. In nucleotides, the CDR3 is TGCGCCAGCAGCCTCCCGGGACAGGGCGATGAGCAGTTCTTC. This encodes CASSLPGQGDEQFF.

This chain joins TRBV11-2 and TRBJ2-7; D might be TRBD2 (7 bases). The CDR3 is made up of 16 amino acids. Germline V gene lookup returns CDR1 SGHAT and CDR2 FQNNGV. Trimming removed 1 base at V and 0 bases at J, with 13 bases between. CDR3 DNA: TGTGCCAGCAGCTTAGGGGGGGGCCCAAGCTCCTACGAGCAGTACTTC. Translated: CASSLGGGPSSYEQYF. The variable domain in full, with the rest retrieved from reference TRBV11-2 and TRBJ2-7, is EAGVAQSPRYKIIEKRQSVAFWCNPISGHATLYWYQQILGQGPKLLIQFQNNGVVDDSQLPKDRFSAERLKGVDSTLKIQPAKLEDSAVYLCASSLGGGPSSYEQYFGPGTRLTVT.

The chain carries TRBV2 and TRBJ1-5; 7 bases agree with TRBD1. The length of the CDR3 is 13 residues. Germline V lookup: CDR1 SNHLY, CDR2 FYNNEI. V gave up 8 bases and J gave up 7 bases; unmatched junction bases: 8. The CDR3 sequence is CASGLTGPQPQHF. The CDR3 DNA is TGTGCCAGCGGTTTGACAGGGCCCCAGCCCCAGCATTTT.

This clone was seen more than once but under ten times. This chain joins TRBV6-5 and TRBJ1-4, with D hard to call. Germline assignment: CDR1 MNHEY and CDR2 SVGAGI. The V end lost 0 bases, the J end lost 6 bases, and 11 bases lay between the germline ends. The CDR3 is made up of 15 amino acids. CDR3 DNA sequence: TGTGCCAGCAGTTACTCGAGCGGTTTGGATGAAAAACTGTTTTTT. Translated: CASSYSSGLDEKLFF.

The V and J genes are TRBV19 and TRBJ2-3, with 7 bases fitting TRBD1. V gave up 6 bases and J gave up 10 bases; unmatched junction bases: 7. The CDR3 has 12 amino acids. CDR1 is LNHDA and CDR2 is SQIVND in the germline V gene (reference sequence). The CDR3 DNA reads as TGTGCCAGTAGGTCCGCCGGGACAGCGCAGTATTTT. This codes for CASRSAGTAQYF.

This clone has just one count. The genes are TRBV5-4 and TRBJ2-5; maybe TRBD1 (6 bases). The CDR3 is 13 amino acids. The ends were cut back, 2 bases at V and 4 bases at J, with 9 bases in the middle. Germline CDR1 SGHNT, CDR2 YYREEE (reference sequence). The CDR3 protein is CASSLQGAETQYF. The CDR3 DNA sequence: TGTGCCAGCAGCTTACAGGGTGCAGAGACCCAGTACTTC.

This clone was seen only a few times. This rearrangement joins TRBV7-6 to TRBJ1-4, with 12 bases identical to TRBD1. Trimming cost V 5 bases and J 8 bases; bases outside gene matches: 9. The CDR3 totals 16 residues. CDR1 and CDR2 (germline): SGHVS, FNYEAQ. CDR3 nucleotide sequence: TGTGCCAGCAGCCTGGGACAGGGGGCGTTCGACGAAAAACTGTTTTTT. Its translation: CASSLGQGAFDEKLFF. The variable domain in full, with the rest retrieved from reference TRBV7-6 and TRBJ1-4, is GAGVSQSPRYKVTKRGQDVALRCDPISGHVSLYWYRQALGQGPEFLTYFNYEAQQDKSGLPNDRFSAERPEGSISTLTIQRTEQRDSAMYRCASSLGQGAFDEKLFFGSGTQLSVL.

This chain joins TRBV27 and TRBJ2-7; 8 bases match TRBD1. Germline CDR1 is MNHEY and CDR2 is SMNVEV (reference sequence). The trim removed 3 bases at V and 4 bases at J, leaving 5 bases unmatched. CDR3 length: 14 residues. The CDR3 protein is CASSLGRGRYEQYF. The CDR3 DNA sequence: TGTGCCAGCAGTTTGGGCAGGGGGCGGTACGAGCAGTACTTC.

In its sample, this clone was seen a few times. The chain carries TRBV5-6 and TRBJ2-5; TRBD2 aligns across 10 bases. The junction had 4 bases not matched to a gene; V was cut back by 2 bases and J by 6 bases. The CDR3 sequence is 14 residues long. Germline assignment: CDR1 SGHDT and CDR2 YYEEEE. CDR3: CASSLAGGRKTQYF. The CDR3 bases are TGTGCCAGCAGCTTAGCGGGGGGGCGTAAGACCCAGTACTTC. The variable domain in full, with the rest retrieved from reference TRBV5-6 and TRBJ2-5, is DAGVTQSPTHLIKTRGQQVTLRCSPKSGHDTVSWYQQALGQGPQFIFQYYEEEERQRGNFPDRFSGHQFPNYSSELNVNALLLGDSALYLCASSLAGGRKTQYFGPGTRLLVL.

This clone has just a few counts. The chain employs TRBV9 and TRBJ1-1, with 7 bases identical to TRBD1. The CDR3 sequence is 16 residues long. In germline, CDR1 is SGDLS, CDR2 YYNGEE. The trim removed 3 bases at V and 1 base at J, leaving 9 bases unmatched. CDR3: CASSGSRTGENTEAFF. The CDR3 region has the DNA TGTGCCAGCAGCGGAAGTCGTACAGGGGAGAACACTGAAGCTTTCTTT.

This chain joins TRBV6-1 and TRBJ2-7, with a tentative D call TRBD1 (7 bases). Germline assignment: CDR1 MNHNS and CDR2 SASEGT. This CDR3 has 16 amino acids. V was shortened by 0 bases and J by 6 bases, with 18 bases between the two germline ends. CDR3 DNA: TGTGCCAGCAGTGAAGCTGGGGGGACAGTCTCATCCGAGCAGTACTTC. It codes for CASSEAGGTVSSEQYF.

The chain carries TRBV18 and TRBJ1-2, with D hard to call. Trimming took off 5 bases at V and 2 bases at J, with 6 bases between the two ends. The CDR3 loop spans 12 amino acids. Per the germline V gene, CDR1 is KGHSH and CDR2 is LQKENI. This CDR3 is CASSTENYGYTF. DNA of the CDR3: TGTGCCAGCTCAACAGAGAACTATGGCTACACCTTC.

The rearrangement links TRBV10-1 to TRBJ2-5, with 7 positions matching TRBD2. The DNA end is a closer match to TRBJ2-7, so the J assignment may be wrong. CDR3 length: 16 amino acids. Germline CDR1 WNHNN, CDR2 SYGVQD (reference sequence). The CDR3 sequence: CASSESIAGDSYEQYF. The CDR3 bases are TGCGCCAGCAGTGAGTCGATCGCGGGGGACTCCTACGAGCAGTACTTC.

This clone has just one count. The V gene is TRBV11-2, the J gene TRBJ2-1, with D possibly TRBD1 on 5 matching bases. Germline V lookup: CDR1 SGHAT, CDR2 FQNNGV. This CDR3 region has 15 residues. Trimming left V 3 bases short and J 10 bases short, with 19 bases between. The CDR3 sequence is CASSLGQGYTYEQFF. DNA for the CDR3: TGTGCCAGCAGCTTGGGTCAGGGATACACATACGAGCAGTTCTTC. Filled out from reference TRBV11-2 and TRBJ2-1, the complete variable domain reads EAGVAQSPRYKIIEKRQSVAFWCNPISGHATLYWYQQILGQGPKLLIQFQNNGVVDDSQLPKDRFSAERLKGVDSTLKIQPAKLEDSAVYLCASSLGQGYTYEQFFGPGTRLTVL.

This rearrangement joins TRBV7-9 to TRBJ2-3; 8 bases line up with TRBD2. This CDR3 spans 15 amino acids. The germline CDR1 and CDR2 sequences are SEHNR and FQNEAQ (reference sequence). After removal of 5 bases from V and 4 bases from J, the junction contained 8 bases not matched to a gene. The CDR3 protein is CASSLGGAVSDTQYF. CDR3 nucleotide sequence: TGTGCCAGCAGCCTCGGGGGGGCCGTTTCAGATACGCAGTATTTT.

This chain uses TRBV9 with TRBJ2-7; tentatively, D is TRBD2 (5 bases). The V and J ends lost 4 bases and 5 bases respectively, with 16 bases between them. The CDR3 consists of 14 residues. The germline gives CDR1 SGDLS, CDR2 YYNGEE. CDR3 residues: CASSPRVGSHEQYF. CDR3 in DNA: TGTGCCAGCAGCCCGAGGGTCGGATCCCACGAGCAGTACTTC.

The rearrangement joins TRBV7-8 to TRBJ2-7, with a weak D call TRBD1 (6 bases). Trimming removed 4 bases from V and 6 bases from J, with 10 bases in between. Germline V gene lookup returns CDR1 SGHVS and CDR2 FQNEAQ. This CDR3 is built from 12 residues. The CDR3 region has the DNA TGTGCCAGCAGCTCACAGGGAAGCGAGCAGTACTTC. Translating it yields CASSSQGSEQYF. Variable domain in full (rest from reference TRBV7-8 and TRBJ2-7): GAGVSQSPRYKVAKRGQDVALRCDPISGHVSLFWYQQALGQGPEFLTYFQNEAQLDKSGLPSDRFFAERPEGSVSTLKIQRTQQEDSAVYLCASSSQGSEQYFGPGTRLTVT.

The chain uses TRBV19 and TRBJ2-3, with D tentatively TRBD1 (5 bases). V lost 7 bases, J lost 0 bases, and 11 bases lay in between. There are 14 residues in the CDR3. Per the germline V gene, CDR1 is LNHDA and CDR2 is SQIVND (reference sequence). This chain's CDR3 is CASNQGASTDTQYF. The CDR3 DNA is TGTGCCAGTAACCAGGGTGCTAGCACAGATACGCAGTATTTT.